Below, 18 T cell receptor beta chains from the same sample are listed, as sequenced in a study of early T cells in non-severe SARS-CoV-2 infection. TCRdb itself ran the 5' RACE reads through MiXCR, one entry per CDR3 protein. The sample consists of 50,000 to 65,000 distinct CDR3 sequences, about 7.7% of them appearing once. Sequencing was performed on whole blood, taken at baseline. Receptors were obtained from an adult who was a healthcare worker with PCR-confirmed SARS-CoV-2 infection or an uninfected control (not recorded which).

In its sample, this clonotype was seen a few times. The V call is TRBV15, the J call TRBJ2-7; D not certain. The CDR3 runs 16 residues. The V and J ends lost 0 bases and 2 bases respectively, with 14 bases between them. Germline V CDR1 and CDR2: LNHNV, YYDKDF (reference sequence). The CDR3 DNA follows: TGTGCCACCAGCAGAGATTTGGTAGCTGGCGCCTACGAGCAGTACTTC. Translation gives CATSRDLVAGAYEQYF.

The rearrangement links TRBV12-3 or TRBV12-4 to TRBJ2-7; the D gene is possibly TRBD1 (6 bases). Trimming cost V 5 bases and J 3 bases, with 17 bases left between them. The CDR3 is 15 residues long. CDR3 coding DNA: TGTGCCAGCAGTGGGGACATACGAGGTTACTACGAGCAGTACTTC. It yields the protein CASSGDIRGYYEQYF.

Many counts were recorded for this clonotype. V is TRBV30 and J is TRBJ1-5; 9 bases agree with TRBD1. V lost 4 bases to trimming and J lost 1 base; unmatched junction nucleotides: 17. Germline lookup yields CDR1 GTSNPN and CDR2 SVGIG (reference sequence). The CDR3 has 19 residues. The CDR3 DNA reads as TGTGCCTGGACTGTTTCCACCGGGACAGGGACTATCAGCAATCAGCCCCAGCATTTT. Protein product: CAWTVSTGTGTISNQPQHF.

This clonotype was seen many times. The chain has TRBV7-9 and TRBJ1-1; D unresolved. The CDR3 loop spans 16 amino acids. Trimming pared 5 bases from V and 0 bases from J, leaving 16 bases between. Per the germline V gene, CDR1 is SEHNR and CDR2 is FQNEAQ (reference sequence). In nucleotides, the CDR3 is TGTGCCAGCAGCCAGATAGGAGCAGGAATGAACACTGAAGCTTTCTTT. This sequence encodes CASSQIGAGMNTEAFF.

This clonotype was seen more than once but under ten times. The chain couples TRBV19 to TRBJ1-5; D gene ambiguous. The V and J ends lost 10 bases and 7 bases respectively, with 17 bases between them. Germline CDR1 reads LNHDA; CDR2 reads SQIVND (reference sequence). The CDR3 is made up of 13 amino acids. CDR3 in amino acids: CAISDGPGQPQHF. DNA for the CDR3: TGTGCCATTTCAGACGGACCTGGACAGCCCCAGCATTTT.

This chain links TRBV29-1 with TRBJ2-1; 10 positions match TRBD1. Germline V gives CDR1 SQVTM, CDR2 ANQGSEA. V shed 2 bases and J 6 bases; nucleotides not matched to a gene: 13. The CDR3 covers 17 residues. In DNA, the CDR3 is TGCAGCGTTGAAAAACCCCTAGGGGACAGGGGCCCCAATGAGCAGTTCTTC. As protein: CSVEKPLGDRGPNEQFF.

This clonotype was picked up a small number of times. V usage is TRBV12-3 or TRBV12-4 and J usage is TRBJ1-1; the match to TRBD1 covers 9 bases. The CDR3 loop spans 15 amino acids. Trimming took 0 bases from V and 1 from J; bases not matched to a gene: 0. DNA for the CDR3: TGTGCCAGCAGTTTAGCGGACAGGGGGAACACTGAAGCTTTCTTT. It codes for CASSLADRGNTEAFF.

This clonotype was seen ten or more times. The chain recombines TRBV19 with TRBJ2-3; 10 bases map to TRBD2. This CDR3 is built from 14 residues. CDR1 and CDR2 (germline): LNHDA, SQIVND (reference sequence). V was clipped by 6 bases and J by 1 base; unmatched bases: 1. CDR3 nucleotide sequence: TGTGCCAGTAGCGGGACTAGCGGCACAGATACGCAGTATTTT. Protein sequence: CASSGTSGTDTQYF.

The V call is TRBV29-1, the J call TRBJ1-1; D gene uncertain. CDR3 size: 12 residues. Deletions cut 0 bases from V and 7 bases from J, with 9 bases between. Per germline, CDR1 SQVTM and CDR2 ANQGSEA. CDR3 coding DNA: TGCAGCGTTGAAGACAACGGGGTTGAAGCTTTCTTT. Its protein product is CSVEDNGVEAFF.

In its sample, this clonotype was seen many times. This chain uses TRBV13 with TRBJ2-1; 10 positions agree with TRBD2. The length of the CDR3 is 16 residues. Per germline, CDR1 PRHDT and CDR2 FYEKMQ (reference sequence). The junction had 4 bases not matched to a gene; V was cut back by 3 bases and J by 2 bases. CDR3 nucleotides: TGTGCCAGCAGCTTGGGTAGCGGGAGGACCTACAATGAGCAGTTCTTC. Residues: CASSLGSGRTYNEQFF.

This clonotype has just a few counts. The rearrangement links TRBV7-2 to TRBJ2-1; D not resolved. V gave up 1 base and J gave up 4 bases, with 8 bases separating them. Germline V gene lookup returns CDR1 SGHTA and CDR2 FQGNSA. This CDR3 has 14 amino acids. CDR3 nucleotide sequence: TGTGCCAGCAGCTTAGGCTCAGAGTACAATGAGCAGTTCTTC. As protein: CASSLGSEYNEQFF.

The chain links TRBV9 to TRBJ2-2; D call uncertain. V was clipped by 6 bases and J by 0 bases, with 9 bases between them. CDR1 is SGDLS, CDR2 YYNGEE, per germline. This CDR3 contains 14 residues. This CDR3 reads CASKRTPNTGELFF. CDR3 nucleotide sequence: TGTGCCAGCAAGCGCACCCCGAACACCGGGGAGCTGTTTTTT.

This clonotype was observed at least ten times. This rearrangement joins TRBV11-2 to TRBJ2-7; 7 bases fit TRBD2. The CDR3 length is 14 residues. The V gene's germline CDR1 is SGHAT and CDR2 FQNNGV. With 2 bases clipped from V and 2 bases from J, the junction kept 3 bases outside the gene matches. DNA of the CDR3: TGTGCCAGCAGCTTAACGGGGGGACCCTACGAGCAGTACTTC. It is translated as CASSLTGGPYEQYF.

The chain is built from TRBV7-9 and TRBJ2-1; maybe TRBD2 (5 bases). V lost 0 bases, J lost 6 bases, and 9 bases lay in between. This CDR3 comprises 14 residues. The germline CDR1 and CDR2 sequences are SEHNR and FQNEAQ (reference sequence). This chain's CDR3 is CASSLAGDSNEQFF. CDR3 coding DNA: TGTGCCAGCAGCTTAGCGGGAGATAGCAATGAGCAGTTCTTC.

This rearrangement joins TRBV5-1 to TRBJ1-6; D is undetermined. V shed 1 base and J shed 6 bases, with 11 bases lying between them. CDR3 size: 15 residues. Germline lookup yields CDR1 SGHRS and CDR2 YFSETQ. CDR3 region: CASSLSRTTNSPLHF. The DNA of the CDR3 is TGCGCCAGCAGCTTGTCCAGAACCACTAATTCACCCCTCCACTTT. The entire variable domain, with the rest obtained from reference TRBV5-1 and TRBJ1-6, is as follows: KAGVTQTPRYLIKTRGQQVTLSCSPISGHRSVSWYQQTPGQGLQFLFEYFSETQRNKGNFPGRFSGRQFSNSRSEMNVSTLELGDSALYLCASSLSRTTNSPLHFGNGTRLTVT.

The sample holds a few counts of this clonotype. The rearrangement uses TRBV19 and TRBJ2-7; TRBD1 aligns across 11 bases. Unmatched junction bases numbered 5, after V lost 4 bases and J lost 3 bases. This CDR3 has 15 residues. From germline, CDR1 is LNHDA and CDR2 SQIVND (reference sequence). The CDR3 DNA reads TGTGCCAGTAGTACTACCGGGACAGGGGGCTACGAGCAGTACTTC. Encoded protein: CASSTTGTGGYEQYF.

As DNA, the CDR3 is TGTGCCAGCAGTTTAGGAGCCAATTCACCCCTCCACTTT. It encodes CASSLGANSPLHF. This chain connects TRBV27 to TRBJ1-6; D remains unclear. With 2 bases removed from V and 7 bases from J, the gap between germline ends came to 6 bases. The germline gives CDR1 MNHEY, CDR2 SMNVEV (reference sequence). CDR3 length: 13 amino acids.

The chain is built from TRBV27 and TRBJ1-5; 7 positions agree with TRBD1. CDR3 length: 13 residues. Trimming removed 6 bases from V and 3 bases from J; junction bases left unmatched: 2. CDR1 and CDR2 from the germline V gene are MNHEY and SMNVEV (reference sequence). This CDR3 is CASRRGPNQPQHF. CDR3 DNA sequence: TGTGCCAGCAGAAGGGGGCCCAATCAGCCCCAGCATTTT.